Listed below are T cell receptor beta chains from one sample, sequenced in a study of blood T cell repertoires in COVID-19. Data came from immunoSEQ multiplex PCR; TCRdb stores just in-frame clones and leaves some out. The sample lists about 270,000 clones, approximately 87% occurring once. The sequencing sample was made of peripheral blood. All receptors come from a woman aged 45 to 65 with acute or convalescent COVID-19. Both conserved end residues are part of each CDR3. A D gene is named only where the DNA matches it firmly.

v_call	d_call	j_call	cdr3_nt	cdr3_aa
TRBV28	TRBD1	TRBJ1-2	TGTGCCAGCAGTTTAGGGAAAGCAGGGGGGCTTAGCGATGGCTACACCTTC	CASSLGKAGGLSDGYTF
TRBV28	.	TRBJ1-1	TGTGCCAGCAGTTTAGGGGGACATTTGAACACTGAAGCTTTCTTT	CASSLGGHLNTEAFF
TRBV18	.	TRBJ2-7	TGTGCCAGCTCACCGTTGGACAGAGCCTACGAGCAGTACTTC	CASSPLDRAYEQYF
TRBV6-5	.	TRBJ2-7	TGTGCCAGCAGTCCGGACAGTTTATACTACGAGCAGTACTTC	CASSPDSLYYEQYF
TRBV3-1/TRBV3-2	TRBD1	TRBJ1-2	TGTGCCAGCAGCCAGGGAGACAGGGTCGGAGGTTATGGCTACACCTTC	CASSQGDRVGGYGYTF
TRBV6-5	.	TRBJ1-5	TGTGCCAGCAGTCCACGACAAGGCAATCAGCCCCAGCATTTT	CASSPRQGNQPQHF
TRBV7-2	TRBD2	TRBJ2-1	TGTGCCAGCAGCCGTTCTACTAGCGGGAGGTCCAATGAGCAGTTCTTC	CASSRSTSGRSNEQFF
TRBV10-3	TRBD2	TRBJ2-5	TGTGCCATCAGTGCGGGGGGCCTCCTAGCGGGAGGGGTTGAGACCCAGTACTTC	CAISAGGLLAGGVETQYF
TRBV15	.	TRBJ1-1	TGTGCCACCAGCAGAGGCGAGAAGAACACTGAAGCTTTCTTT	CATSRGEKNTEAFF
TRBV18	.	TRBJ1-1	TGTGCCAGCTCACCGAGAGGGAGCACTGAAGCTTTCTTT	CASSPRGSTEAFF
TRBV27	.	TRBJ1-4	TGTGCCAGCAGCCGACGAGAGAACAGGGCAACTAATGAAAAACTGTTTTTT	CASSRRENRATNEKLFF
TRBV7-9	TRBD1	TRBJ2-7	TGTGCCAGCAGCTTACAGGGGGCAAGGGAGCAGTACTTC	CASSLQGAREQYF
TRBV7-2	TRBD2	TRBJ2-2	TGTGCCAGCAGAATGGGACTAGCGGGAGATTTGACCGGGGAGCTGTTTTTT	CASRMGLAGDLTGELFF
TRBV7-3	.	TRBJ2-1	TGTGCCAGCAGCTTAACGTTGTCTAGCAACGATGAGCAGTTCTTC	CASSLTLSSNDEQFF
TRBV2	.	TRBJ1-1	TGTGCCGGTCAGGTCGGGGAGAACACTGAAGCTTTCTTT	CAGQVGENTEAFF
TRBV7-9	TRBD2	TRBJ2-1	TGTGCCAGCAGCAGCCCAGCGGGAGGGCCTATAAATGAGCAGTTCTTC	CASSSPAGGPINEQFF
TRBV24-1	TRBD1	TRBJ1-5	TGTGCCACCAGTGGTCCAGGGGGCGGTCAGCCCCAGCATTTT	CATSGPGGGQPQHF
TRBV5-4	TRBD1	TRBJ2-7	TGTGCCAGCAGCCCAGGACAGGGGCCCGAGCAGTACTTC	CASSPGQGPEQYF
TRBV4-3	TRBD2	TRBJ2-2	TGCGCCAGCAGCCAAGATCTACCGGGACTAGTTAACACCGGGGAGCTGTTTTTT	CASSQDLPGLVNTGELFF
TRBV28	TRBD1	TRBJ1-1	TGTGCCAGCAGCCGAGCGACAGGGGGCTACACTGAAGCTTTCTTT	CASSRATGGYTEAFF
TRBV5-4	TRBD2	TRBJ2-1	TGTGCCAGCAGCCGGACTAGCGCAAGCTCCTACAATGAGCAGTTCTTC	CASSRTSASSYNEQFF
TRBV2	TRBD2	TRBJ2-7	TGTGCCAGCAGAACCCTGAGGACTAGCGACTCCTACGAGCAGTACTTC	CASRTLRTSDSYEQYF
TRBV7-2	TRBD2	TRBJ2-2	TGTGCCAGCAGCTCGGGACTAGCGGGGACCGGGGAGCTGTTTTTT	CASSSGLAGTGELFF
TRBV4-2	TRBD1	TRBJ1-1	TGTGCCAGCAGCAACCCCGGGACAGGGTTACGGGGCACTGAAGCTTTCTTT	CASSNPGTGLRGTEAFF
TRBV12-3/TRBV12-4	.	TRBJ2-1	TGTGCCAGCAGCCAACTAGGAAATAATGAGCAGTTCTTC	CASSQLGNNEQFF
TRBV9	.	TRBJ1-3	TGTGCCAGCAGCGACCAGGTCACCTCTGGAAACACCATATATTTT	CASSDQVTSGNTIYF
TRBV19	TRBD1	TRBJ2-7	TGTGCCAGTAGTAAAAGGGACAGGGAAAGCGAGCAGTACTTC	CASSKRDRESEQYF
TRBV19	TRBD1	TRBJ2-6	TGTGCCAGTAGTAACAGGACAGGGAGAGGGGCCAACGTCCTGACTTTC	CASSNRTGRGANVLTF